Listed below are T cell receptor beta chains from one sample, sequenced in a study of blood T cell repertoires in COVID-19. Measured with immunoSEQ multiplex PCR; TCRdb has only the in-frame clones, and not every one. There are around 200,000 clones in the sample; around 80% occur only once, and approximately 3% lies in the top ten. Sequencing was done on a sample of peripheral blood. The receptor source for this set is a woman older than 75 with active or convalescent COVID-19. CDR3s leave out the opening cysteine and the closing phenylalanine or tryptophan.

ASSRRINNYGYT | TRBV6-5 | 12
ASSSGDSSYEQY | TRBV11-1 | 12
ASQPTSGGQETQY | TRBV27 | 13
SAKNSANTGELF | TRBV29-1 | 12
ASSYRGGTETQY | TRBV6-5 | 12
AWSSPGVGGETQY | TRBV30 | 13
ASSYGGGQGAYEQY | TRBV6-5 | 14
ASSTGTGEKGYT | TRBV19 | 12
ASSMAGGLQETQY | TRBV18 | 13
ASSKLAGGEQF | TRBV19 | 11
SVFRTGSYNEQF | TRBV29-1 | 12
ASSKLAEDTEAF | TRBV21-1 | 12
ASTHAPAGEQETQY | TRBV3-1/TRBV3-2 | 14
ASSLRQGGGYT | TRBV7-8 | 11
ASSSRGTNYGYT | TRBV7-9 | 12
ASSARTGGNTEAF | TRBV5-4 | 13
SVEGTGTYEQY | TRBV29-1 | 11
ASGAANEKLF | TRBV28 | 10
ASSLERYNSPLH | TRBV19 | 12
ASSPQTGGGYT | TRBV28 | 11
ASSAAGGVDTQY | TRBV10-2 | 12
ASSLAGQGIQPQH | TRBV7-9 | 13
AWRPKTGLSSYEQY | TRBV30 | 14
ASQTSGASGVYEQY | TRBV5-4 | 14
AISRDRGGQPQH | TRBV10-3 | 12
ASSLAATRTGTLQEKLF | TRBV7-8 | 17
ATGEGGNYGYT | TRBV28 | 11
ASSLGQGRNTEAF | TRBV5-4 | 13
ASSETAEEAVQY | TRBV2 | 12
ASSKDNNVVGYT | TRBV19 | 12
ASRITGTSYEQY | TRBV6-5 | 12
ASSLVGVYEQY | TRBV5-6 | 11
ASSSGQQWNTEAF | TRBV5-1 | 13
SVDWQKNYGYT | TRBV29-1 | 11
ASSFGQGAADTQY | TRBV5-1 | 13
ASSLDWSNQPQH | TRBV7-2 | 12
ASRPNLQGIEQF | TRBV27 | 12
ASSRTSTSSYEQY | TRBV5-1 | 13
ASRTGTGTYNEQF | TRBV5-4 | 13
ASSYSFSNQAN | TRBV6-5 | 11
ASSRPGDHPTYEQY | TRBV14 | 14
ASSLRDRVVSEQY | TRBV6-5 | 13
ASSQAFNTEAF | TRBV4-3 | 11
ASSPASQGSYGYT | TRBV3-1/TRBV3-2 | 13
ATSRDQYTQY | TRBV15 | 10
ASSPMAGVTDTQY | TRBV18 | 13
ATATAPGWETQY | TRBV15 | 12
ASSPPWAPTEAF | TRBV18 | 12
ASSSSGGIEQF | TRBV27 | 11
ASSLALAGAGSVLT | TRBV7-2 | 14
ASSLGDTRTNEKLF | TRBV5-1 | 14
SVESWQVGDTQY | TRBV29-1 | 12
ASSQGRWDSGGYT | TRBV4-3 | 13